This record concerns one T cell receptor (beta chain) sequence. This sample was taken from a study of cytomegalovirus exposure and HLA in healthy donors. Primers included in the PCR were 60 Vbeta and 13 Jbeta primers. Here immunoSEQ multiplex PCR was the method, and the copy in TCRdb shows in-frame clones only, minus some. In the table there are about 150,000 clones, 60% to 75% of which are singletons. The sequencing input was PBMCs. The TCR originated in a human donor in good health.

In nucleotides, the CDR3 is TGCAGCGTTGAAGATTTAACAGGGCCAGGAAACACCATATATTTT. It codes for CSVEDLTGPGNTIYF. The chain combines TRBV29-1 with TRBJ1-3, with D maybe TRBD1 (6 bases). CDR1 SQVTM and CDR2 ANQGSEA come from the germline V gene. The CDR3 runs 15 residues. Trimming removed 0 bases at V and 4 bases at J, with 13 bases between.